This passage covers 29 T cell receptor beta chains from one sample sequenced in a study of PD-1 blockade in classical Hodgkin lymphoma. Time point defined: cycle 4 day 1 (C4D1), after less than seven weeks of nivolumab. Brentuximab vedotin exposure varied among the patients, all of whom had relapsed after autologous stem cell transplantation. Profiling relied on immunoSEQ multiplex PCR, and the TCRdb table lists in-frame clones only, not all of them. This table has more than 90,000 clones, around 80% appearing once. Here the sequenced sample was peripheral blood mononuclear cells (PBMCs), taken before the fourth cycle of nivolumab. The origin of the receptors is a human donor with classical Hodgkin lymphoma.

V is TRBV5-1 and J is TRBJ2-2; TRBD2 matches at 11 bases. There are 16 residues in the CDR3. The trim removed 4 bases at V and 0 bases at J, leaving 2 bases unmatched. The germline V gene encodes CDR1 SGHRS and CDR2 YFSETQ. CDR3 loop: CASSVGLAANTGELFF. The CDR3 DNA reads TGCGCCAGCAGCGTGGGACTAGCGGCGAACACCGGGGAGCTGTTTTTT.

The chain uses TRBV4-2 and TRBJ2-5; D is unresolved. Germline V lookup: CDR1 LGHNA, CDR2 YNFKEQ. This CDR3 is 15 amino acids long. Trimming removed 4 bases from V and 1 base from J, with 13 bases in between. CDR3 coding DNA: TGTGCCAGCAGCCGATCAGGCGACCCCCAAGAGACCCAGTACTTC. This codes for CASSRSGDPQETQYF.

This chain uses TRBV5-6 with TRBJ2-7; D possibly uses TRBD1 or TRBD2 (5 bases each). Germline CDR1 is SGHDT and CDR2 is YYEEEE. V lost 4 bases, J lost 2 bases, and 13 bases lay in between. The CDR3 spans 14 residues. For the CDR3, the DNA is TGTGCCAGCAGCCACCGGGACCGGGCCTACGAGCAGTACTTC. It yields the protein CASSHRDRAYEQYF. The entire variable domain, with the rest obtained from reference TRBV5-6 and TRBJ2-7, is as follows: DAGVTQSPTHLIKTRGQQVTLRCSPKSGHDTVSWYQQALGQGPQFIFQYYEEEERQRGNFPDRFSGHQFPNYSSELNVNALLLGDSALYLCASSHRDRAYEQYFGPGTRLTVT.

The chain combines TRBV2 with TRBJ1-2; TRBD1 aligns across 9 bases. Per the germline V gene, CDR1 is SNHLY and CDR2 is FYNNEI. The length of the CDR3 is 15 residues. Trimming cost V 6 bases and J 4 bases; bases outside gene matches: 9. CDR3 nucleotide sequence: TGTGCCAGCAGGGGGACAGGGAATTTGGCCTATGGCTACACCTTC. It specifies CASRGTGNLAYGYTF.

Here the CDR3 reads CASTHLGAYEQYF. The CDR3 bases are TGTGCCAGCACCCACTTGGGGGCTTACGAGCAGTACTTC. The gene calls are TRBV7-3 and TRBJ2-7, with D possibly being TRBD1 (6 bases). The V gene's germline CDR1 is SGHTA and CDR2 FQGTGA. V shed 7 bases and J shed 4 bases, with 14 bases lying between them. This CDR3 comprises 13 residues.

This sequence joins TRBV11-2 and TRBJ2-3, with 10 bases aligning to TRBD2. CDR3 length: 16 residues. After removal of 2 bases from V and 1 base from J, the junction contained 3 bases not matched to a gene. Looked up from germline, CDR1 is SGHAT and CDR2 is FQNNGV. The CDR3 loop is CASSLSGTSGTDTQYF. The CDR3 DNA reads as TGTGCCAGCAGCTTAAGTGGGACTAGCGGCACAGATACGCAGTATTTT.

The gene calls are TRBV6-1 and TRBJ2-3; 11 positions match TRBD2. With 6 bases clipped from V and 4 bases from J, the junction kept 6 bases outside the gene matches. The length of the CDR3 is 15 residues. Germline V gene lookup returns CDR1 MNHNS and CDR2 SASEGT. CDR3 residues: CASSGLAGGPDTQYF. In nucleotides, the CDR3 is TGTGCCAGCAGCGGTCTAGCGGGAGGCCCAGATACGCAGTATTTT.

The rearrangement joins TRBV7-6 to TRBJ2-4; 10 nucleotides agree with TRBD1. The CDR3 sequence is 14 residues long. Germline CDR1 reads SGHVS; CDR2 reads FNYEAQ. The J segment lost 6 bases and the V segment lost 4 bases, leaving 3 bases of the junction unmatched. In DNA form, the CDR3 reads TGTGCCAGCAGCTCCGGGGACAGGGGAAACATTCAGTACTTC. Its protein product is CASSSGDRGNIQYF.

This chain uses TRBV7-9 with TRBJ2-1; perhaps D is TRBD1 or TRBD2 (6 bases each). The germline V gene encodes CDR1 SEHNR and CDR2 FQNEAQ (reference sequence). The CDR3 is 16 residues long. Trimming pared 1 base from V and 2 bases from J, leaving 12 bases between. This chain's CDR3 is CASSLGGGDTYNEQFF. CDR3 DNA: TGTGCCAGCAGCTTAGGGGGCGGGGACACCTACAATGAGCAGTTCTTC.

The chain couples TRBV10-3 to TRBJ2-7; D may match TRBD1 or TRBD2 (5 bases each). Trimming pared 11 bases from V and 0 bases from J, leaving 32 bases between. In germline, CDR1 is ENHRY, CDR2 SYGVKD. CDR3 length: 19 amino acids. CDR3 DNA sequence: TGTGCCGCTAAAACTCCCCCGGGGCGAGGATCCAACCACTCCTACGAGCAGTACTTC. Its translation: CAAKTPPGRGSNHSYEQYF.

The rearrangement joins TRBV7-3 to TRBJ2-3; TRBD1 matches 7 bases. Germline trimming cut 5 bases from V and 2 bases from J; bases unmatched to any gene: 10. The V gene's germline CDR1 is SGHTA and CDR2 FQGTGA. There are 16 residues in the CDR3. The DNA for the CDR3 is TGTGCCAGCAGCGCACAGGGGCAATTATTCACAGATACGCAGTATTTT. As protein: CASSAQGQLFTDTQYF.

This clone was seen just once. The V gene is TRBV5-1, the J gene TRBJ2-7; D gene uncertain. The CDR3 contains 14 residues. The V end lost 2 bases, the J end lost 2 bases, and 11 bases lay between the germline ends. The V gene's germline CDR1 is SGHRS and CDR2 YFSETQ. The CDR3 is CASSLSTSAYEQYF. The CDR3, as DNA: TGCGCCAGCAGCTTATCTACCTCTGCCTACGAGCAGTACTTC.

The chain recombines TRBV16 with TRBJ2-3; 8 bases align to TRBD1. Germline V gene data show CDR1 as KGHSY and CDR2 as FQNENV. This CDR3 is 14 amino acids long. The junction had 3 bases not matched to a gene; V was cut back by 2 bases and J by 5 bases. The chain's CDR3 is CASSQDRGGDTQYF. In nucleotides, the CDR3 is TGTGCCAGCAGCCAAGACAGGGGTGGAGATACGCAGTATTTT. Full variable domain (outside the CDR3, taken from reference TRBV16 and TRBJ2-3): GEEVAQTPKHLVRGEGQKAKLYCAPIKGHSYVFWYQQVLKNEFKFLISFQNENVFDETGMPKERFSAKCLPNSPCSLEIQATKLEDSAVYFCASSQDRGGDTQYFGPGTRLTVL.

The chain recombines TRBV2 with TRBJ2-7, with D possibly TRBD2 on 5 matching bases. The V and J ends lost 0 bases and 5 bases respectively, with 14 bases between them. Germline-derived CDR1 and CDR2 are SNHLY and FYNNEI. The CDR3 runs 15 residues. CDR3 bases: TGTGCCAGCAGTGAAGCAGAGGGAGACTGGGACGAGCAGTACTTC. Translating it yields CASSEAEGDWDEQYF.

This clone was detected only once. The V gene is TRBV30, the J gene TRBJ1-1; TRBD1 agrees at 9 bases. Unmatched junction bases numbered 18, after V lost 3 bases and J lost 10 bases. The CDR3 spans 16 residues. Germline V gene data show CDR1 as GTSNPN and CDR2 as SVGIG (reference sequence). The CDR3 sequence is CAWRGWGKTGQGLAFF. The CDR3 nucleotides are TGTGCCTGGAGGGGATGGGGGAAAACGGGACAGGGACTAGCTTTCTTT.

This rearrangement joins TRBV18 to TRBJ1-2, with D perhaps TRBD1 (5 bases). Germline V gene data show CDR1 as KGHSH and CDR2 as LQKENI. Trimming shortened V by 6 bases and J by 6 bases, and 20 bases separated the two germline ends. CDR3 length: 15 amino acids. The CDR3 loop is CASSPVGQGVNGYTF. The DNA for the CDR3 is TGTGCCAGCTCCCCCGTGGGGCAGGGAGTCAATGGCTACACCTTC.

The chain has TRBV7-6 and TRBJ1-1; no clear D gene. Germline assignment: CDR1 SGHVS and CDR2 FNYEAQ. The CDR3 has 13 residues. Trimming stripped 0 bases from V and 5 bases from J, with 7 bases between. CDR3 residues: CASSLAGETEAFF. DNA of the CDR3: TGTGCCAGCAGCTTAGCCGGGGAGACTGAAGCTTTCTTT.

J is TRBJ1-2 and V is TRBV9; D call uncertain. Per germline, CDR1 SGDLS and CDR2 YYNGEE. This CDR3 is built from 16 residues. V was pared by 4 bases and J by 6 bases, with 22 bases between. As DNA, the CDR3 is TGTGCCAGCAGCCCCCCCGAGGTGTCAACGGTTAATGGCTACACCTTC. The encoded protein is CASSPPEVSTVNGYTF.

The chain links TRBV27 to TRBJ1-1, with 9 bases fitting TRBD1. The CDR3 spans 14 residues. Trimming at V came to 3 bases and at J to 6 bases, leaving 5 bases not matched to a gene. Germline-derived CDR1 and CDR2 are MNHEY and SMNVEV (reference sequence). CDR3 coding DNA: TGTGCCAGCAGTTTGACCGGGACAGGGCCTGAAGCTTTCTTT. It yields the protein CASSLTGTGPEAFF.

This clone is a singleton in its sample. The J gene is TRBJ2-7, the V gene TRBV19, with 7 bases identical to TRBD1. Germline-derived CDR1 and CDR2 are LNHDA and SQIVND (reference sequence). This CDR3 has 15 amino acids. Trimming took 5 bases from V and 3 from J; bases not matched to a gene: 10. CDR3 sequence (DNA): TGTGCCAGTAGTTCCCGTTCACAGGGGAACTACGAGCAGTACTTC. Translated: CASSSRSQGNYEQYF.

The rearrangement joins TRBV5-1 to TRBJ2-7; D possibly corresponds to TRBD1 (6 bases). This CDR3 comprises 13 residues. Germline V lookup: CDR1 SGHRS, CDR2 YFSETQ. The V and J ends lost 4 bases and 0 bases respectively, with 8 bases between them. Here the CDR3 reads CASSRDTSYEQYF. CDR3 nucleotide sequence: TGCGCCAGCAGCCGGGACACCTCCTACGAGCAGTACTTC. Supplemented by reference TRBV5-1 and TRBJ2-7, the full variable domain reads KAGVTQTPRYLIKTRGQQVTLSCSPISGHRSVSWYQQTPGQGLQFLFEYFSETQRNKGNFPGRFSGRQFSNSRSEMNVSTLELGDSALYLCASSRDTSYEQYFGPGTRLTVT.

This clone was seen only once. The chain recombines TRBV25-1 with TRBJ2-3, with D unclear. Germline assignment: CDR1 MGHDK and CDR2 SYGVNS. The CDR3 is made up of 12 amino acids. Trimming left V 4 bases short and J 2 bases short, with 4 bases between. This CDR3 reads CASSAPTDTQYF. The CDR3 bases are TGTGCCAGCAGTGCCCCCACAGATACGCAGTATTTT. Combining the CDR3 with reference TRBV25-1 and TRBJ2-3 gives the whole variable domain EADIYQTPRYLVIGTGKKITLECSQTMGHDKMYWYQQDPGMELHLIHYSYGVNSTEKGDLSSESTVSRIRTEHFPLTLESARPSHTSQYLCASSAPTDTQYFGPGTRLTVL.

The V gene is TRBV6-1, the J gene TRBJ2-7; 9 nucleotides match TRBD1. The CDR3 sequence is 14 residues long. The germline gives CDR1 MNHNS, CDR2 SASEGT. V trimming: 6 bases; J trimming: 5 bases; junction bases outside the gene matches: 8. The CDR3 loop is CASRPGQGEHEQYF. In DNA form, the CDR3 reads TGTGCCAGCAGACCGGGACAGGGAGAGCACGAGCAGTACTTC.

The gene calls are TRBV19 and TRBJ2-3; either TRBD1 or TRBD2 may fit D (7 bases each). Germline values: CDR1 LNHDA, CDR2 SQIVND (reference sequence). V gave up 10 bases and J gave up 3 bases, with 14 bases separating them. CDR3 size: 13 residues. The chain's CDR3 is CATRGGATDTQYF. CDR3 DNA sequence: TGTGCCACCAGGGGGGGGGCAACAGATACGCAGTATTTT.

The CDR3 protein is CASSIGGREKLFF. CDR3 bases: TGTGCCAGTAGTATTGGGGGCAGAGAAAAACTGTTTTTT. The rearrangement uses TRBV19 and TRBJ1-4, with D perhaps matching TRBD1 (6 bases). CDR3 length equals 13 residues. Per germline, CDR1 LNHDA and CDR2 SQIVND (reference sequence). Trimming took 3 bases from V and 8 from J, leaving 10 bases between them.

The V gene is TRBV5-4, the J gene TRBJ2-3; weak D call: TRBD2 (6 bases). Germline V gene sequence: CDR1 SGHNT, CDR2 YYREEE (reference sequence). CDR3 length: 15 amino acids. V was clipped by 0 bases and J by 3 bases, with 11 bases between them. The CDR3 DNA sequence: TGTGCCAGCAGCTTGGAGGCGGAGGGGACAGATACGCAGTATTTT. Translating it yields CASSLEAEGTDTQYF.

The rearrangement joins TRBV6-1 to TRBJ2-7, with D hard to call. This CDR3 is built from 14 residues. The germline V gene has CDR1 MNHNS and CDR2 SASEGT. Trimming removed 1 base at V and 1 base at J, with 8 bases between. The CDR3: CASSEDGSSYEQYF. The CDR3 DNA is TGTGCCAGCAGTGAAGACGGCAGTTCCTACGAGCAGTACTTC.

In this sample, this clone turned up a few times. The V call is TRBV5-6, the J call TRBJ2-7, with TRBD2 matching 11 bases. CDR1 and CDR2 from the germline V gene are SGHDT and YYEEEE. The CDR3 runs to 15 residues. V shed 4 bases and J 5 bases; nucleotides not matched to a gene: 8. CDR3 nucleotide sequence: TGTGCCAGCAGCCCAGGACAGGGACTAGCGGACGAGCAGTACTTC. Its protein is CASSPGQGLADEQYF.

The rearrangement uses TRBV28 and TRBJ2-7, with a possible D match to TRBD2 (6 bases). The V gene lost 5 bases and the J gene lost 2 bases, with 19 bases spanning the gap. CDR3 length: 16 amino acids. Germline CDR1 is MDHEN and CDR2 is SYDVKM. DNA of the CDR3: TGTGCCAGCAGTCTCTCCGGGGGTAGTCTTCCCTACGAGCAGTACTTC. Translated: CASSLSGGSLPYEQYF.